This entry lists 22 T cell receptor beta chains sequenced from one sample in a study of beta chain features in type 1 diabetes. Reverse transcribing all isolated RNA meant expressed TCRB transcripts were sequenced. Method: immunoSEQ multiplex PCR; TCRdb's copy keeps in-frame clones and lacks some. This table holds more than 300,000 clones, over 10% found once. The material sequenced was naive CD4+ T cells from blood. Receptor source: a man aged 18 to 29 in good health.

This clone came up a few times. The V call is TRBV7-9, the J call TRBJ2-7; D is possibly TRBD2 (6 bases). The CDR3 runs 16 residues. Between the trimmed V and J ends, which lost 5 bases and 3 bases, there was a span of 20 bases. Germline CDR1 SEHNR, CDR2 FQNEAQ (reference sequence). The DNA of the CDR3 is TGTGCCAGCAGCCGCGAGGGGACCTGGAGGGGCTACGAGCAGTACTTC. Protein sequence: CASSREGTWRGYEQYF.

The genes are TRBV6-6 and TRBJ2-1; tentatively, D is TRBD1 (6 bases). The CDR3 runs to 15 residues. CDR1 MNHNY and CDR2 SVGAGI come from the germline V gene (reference sequence). V gave up 6 bases and J gave up 7 bases, with 19 bases separating them. The CDR3 spells CASSQDRRQRNEQFF. The CDR3 coding sequence is TGTGCCAGCAGCCAGGACAGACGGCAGAGGAATGAGCAGTTCTTC.

The chain is built from TRBV10-3 and TRBJ2-7; TRBD2 aligns across 8 bases. The J segment lost 4 bases and the V segment lost 6 bases, leaving 5 bases of the junction unmatched. The CDR3 sequence is 13 residues long. Germline CDR1 and CDR2: ENHRY and SYGVKD. This CDR3 is CAISDGGAYEQYF. The CDR3 coding sequence is TGTGCCATCAGCGACGGGGGGGCATACGAGCAGTACTTC.

This clone was observed at least ten times. V and J are TRBV28 and TRBJ2-7; 13 bases map to TRBD2. J lost 5 bases, V lost 7 bases, and 5 bases had no gene match. This CDR3 is 14 amino acids long. Germline values: CDR1 MDHEN, CDR2 SYDVKM. CDR3 DNA: TGTGCCAGCACCCTCGGACTAGCGGGAGACGAGCAGTACTTC. It yields the protein CASTLGLAGDEQYF.

V and J are TRBV7-9 and TRBJ1-1; 9 nucleotides match TRBD1. The germline gives CDR1 SEHNR, CDR2 FQNEAQ (reference sequence). Unmatched junction bases numbered 10, after V lost 5 bases and J lost 0 bases. The CDR3 covers 17 residues. The CDR3 loop reads CASSPTGGGSMNTEAFF. CDR3 bases: TGTGCCAGCAGCCCGACAGGGGGGGGTTCCATGAACACTGAAGCTTTCTTT. Based on the CDR3 plus reference TRBV7-9 and TRBJ1-1, the full variable domain is DTGVSQNPRHKITKRGQNVTFRCDPISEHNRLYWYRQTLGQGPEFLTYFQNEAQLEKSRLLSDRFSAERPKGSFSTLEIQRTEQGDSAMYLCASSPTGGGSMNTEAFFGQGTRLTVV.

This chain links TRBV7-9 with TRBJ1-2, with TRBD1 as a possible D gene (5 bases). Germline CDR1 and CDR2: SEHNR and FQNEAQ (reference sequence). This CDR3 comprises 14 residues. Between the trimmed V and J ends, which lost 4 bases and 2 bases, there was a span of 11 bases. DNA of the CDR3: TGTGCCAGCAGCTCCGTCGGGGGGAACTATGGCTACACCTTC. Encoded protein: CASSSVGGNYGYTF.

The sample holds a few counts of this clone. The rearrangement uses TRBV28 and TRBJ2-3; 13 positions match TRBD2. The CDR3 covers 24 residues. V trimming: 3 bases; J trimming: 7 bases; junction bases outside the gene matches: 31. Germline CDR1 MDHEN, CDR2 SYDVKM. CDR3 in amino acids: CASSFDTGTSGTHLRKSGRNTQYF. The CDR3 region has the DNA TGTGCCAGCAGTTTTGACACTGGGACTAGCGGGACTCATTTGAGAAAGTCGGGGCGAAATACGCAGTATTTT.

There are a few counts of this clone. Additional DNA sequences in this sample encode the identical CDR3. The chain employs TRBV7-3 and TRBJ2-1; 7 positions agree with TRBD2. This CDR3 region has 15 residues. V was clipped by 5 bases and J by 0 bases; unmatched bases: 4. Germline CDR1 is SGHTA and CDR2 is FQGTGA. In DNA form, the CDR3 reads TGTGCCAGCAGCCTAAGCGGGAACTCCTACAATGAGCAGTTCTTC. Protein product: CASSLSGNSYNEQFF.

Here the CDR3 DNA reads TGTGCCAGCAGTTCCCCTCAGATCTACGAGCAGTACTTC. This codes for CASSSPQIYEQYF. The rearrangement links TRBV7-2 to TRBJ2-7; no definite D call. The CDR3 consists of 13 residues. Germline V gene sequence: CDR1 SGHTA, CDR2 FQGNSA. The V end was cut by 6 bases, the J end by 3 bases, with 12 bases between.

This clone came up a few times. The V and J genes are TRBV30 and TRBJ2-1; D gene ambiguous. V lost 4 bases and J lost 7, with 14 bases in between. The CDR3 length is 13 residues. CDR1 is GTSNPN and CDR2 is SVGIG in the germline V gene (reference sequence). CDR3 sequence (DNA): TGTGCCTGGACCCCGAGAGCCGAAAATGAGCAGTTCTTC. Protein: CAWTPRAENEQFF.

The chain carries TRBV27 and TRBJ2-3; TRBD1 agrees at 9 bases. The CDR3 length is 16 residues. The V gene end was trimmed by 6 bases and the J gene end by 3 bases; junction bases not matched to a gene: 10. Germline V gives CDR1 MNHEY, CDR2 SMNVEV (reference sequence). The CDR3, as DNA: TGTGCCAGCAGCCCCGCCAGGGACAGGGTGACAGATACGCAGTATTTT. It translates to CASSPARDRVTDTQYF.

The V and J genes are TRBV5-1 and TRBJ2-7; the match to TRBD1 covers 8 bases. Germline CDR1 is SGHRS and CDR2 is YFSETQ. The V segment lost 5 bases and the J segment 3 bases; nucleotides outside the gene matches: 10. The CDR3 consists of 15 residues. This CDR3 is CASSFGTGSLYEQYF. CDR3 coding DNA: TGCGCCAGCAGTTTTGGGACAGGAAGTCTCTACGAGCAGTACTTC. Drawing the rest from reference TRBV5-1 and TRBJ2-7, the complete variable domain is KAGVTQTPRYLIKTRGQQVTLSCSPISGHRSVSWYQQTPGQGLQFLFEYFSETQRNKGNFPGRFSGRQFSNSRSEMNVSTLELGDSALYLCASSFGTGSLYEQYFGPGTRLTVT.

This clone was seen more than once but under ten times. This chain connects TRBV5-5 to TRBJ2-3; 12 bases are shared with TRBD2. The CDR3 runs to 17 residues. Germline V CDR1 and CDR2: SGHKS, YYEKEE (reference sequence). The trim removed 3 bases at V and 4 bases at J, leaving 9 bases unmatched. The CDR3 DNA reads as TGTGCCAGCAGCTCGGGGCTAGCGGGGGGGTTCCCAGATACGCAGTATTTT. Amino acids: CASSSGLAGGFPDTQYF.

This clone was seen ten or more times. This chain connects TRBV30 to TRBJ1-5; D remains unclear. The V end was cut by 4 bases, the J end by 1 base, with 8 bases between. Germline V gene lookup returns CDR1 GTSNPN and CDR2 SVGIG (reference sequence). The CDR3 runs 13 residues. CDR3 DNA sequence: TGTGCCTGGACCTCGCGGAGCAATCAGCCCCAGCATTTT. Translated, it gives CAWTSRSNQPQHF.

This clone has just a few counts. V gene TRBV28 combines with J gene TRBJ2-7; D call uncertain. The CDR3 loop spans 11 amino acids. With 10 bases removed from V and 4 bases from J, the gap between germline ends came to 11 bases. Germline CDR1 MDHEN, CDR2 SYDVKM. The CDR3 loop reads CATDTTYEQYF. CDR3 DNA sequence: TGTGCCACCGACACCACTTACGAGCAGTACTTC.

At least ten counts were recorded for this clone. The rearrangement joins TRBV29-1 to TRBJ2-3, with a possible D match to TRBD1 (6 bases). V dropped 4 bases and J dropped 0 bases, with 11 bases sitting between them. The CDR3 is 14 residues long. The V gene's germline CDR1 is SQVTM and CDR2 ANQGSEA. The CDR3 nucleotides are TGCAGCGTTGGTGGGACACCTAGCACAGATACGCAGTATTTT. Protein sequence: CSVGGTPSTDTQYF.

The chain joins TRBV28 to TRBJ2-1; 8 nucleotides line up with TRBD2. V gave up 7 bases and J gave up 7 bases; unmatched junction bases: 15. The CDR3 sequence is 16 residues long. The germline V gene encodes CDR1 MDHEN and CDR2 SYDVKM. The CDR3, as DNA: TGTGCCAGCAACGTAGGGGCTAGCGGGTTACTTAATGAGCAGTTCTTC. Its protein is CASNVGASGLLNEQFF.

This clone occurred a few times. CDR3 coding DNA: TGTGCCTGGGGGACAGGGGGCATTTCGGGCTACGAGCAGTACTTC. Its protein product is CAWGTGGISGYEQYF. The gene calls are TRBV30 and TRBJ2-7, with TRBD1 matching 12 bases. Germline CDR1 is GTSNPN and CDR2 is SVGIG (reference sequence). The J segment lost 3 bases and the V segment lost 5 bases, leaving 8 bases of the junction unmatched. The CDR3 extends over 15 amino acids.

This clone was recorded a few times. V and J are TRBV28 and TRBJ2-2, with D perhaps matching TRBD1 (5 bases). This CDR3 contains 14 residues. The ends were cut back, 4 bases at V and 8 bases at J, with 14 bases in the middle. Per the germline V gene, CDR1 is MDHEN and CDR2 is SYDVKM. The CDR3, as DNA: TGTGCCAGCAGTTCGCATCAGGGATCGGGGGAGCTGTTTTTT. Protein: CASSSHQGSGELFF.

V usage is TRBV2 and J usage is TRBJ2-3; TRBD2 matches at 9 bases. The ends lost 4 bases at V and 0 bases at J; junction bases unmatched: 5. Germline values: CDR1 SNHLY, CDR2 FYNNEI. The CDR3 totals 16 residues. CDR3 DNA: TGTGCCAGCAGTGCCGGGACTAGCAGAAGCACAGATACGCAGTATTTT. It translates to CASSAGTSRSTDTQYF.

This chain uses TRBV7-6 with TRBJ2-5; D call uncertain. Trimming removed 5 bases at V and 5 bases at J, with 9 bases between. The germline CDR1 and CDR2 sequences are SGHVS and FNYEAQ. CDR3 size: 12 residues. DNA of the CDR3: TGTGCCAGCAGCCCCGGTCGGGAGACCCAGTACTTC. It specifies CASSPGRETQYF.

This clone was detected a few times. This chain uses TRBV6-6 with TRBJ2-6, with no clear D. The CDR3 is 13 residues long. V shed 8 bases and J shed 1 base, with 6 bases lying between them. CDR1 is MNHNY, CDR2 SVGAGI, per germline (reference sequence). CDR3 DNA: TGTGCCAGCCTACCATCTGGGGCCAACGTCCTGACTTTC. It codes for CASLPSGANVLTF.